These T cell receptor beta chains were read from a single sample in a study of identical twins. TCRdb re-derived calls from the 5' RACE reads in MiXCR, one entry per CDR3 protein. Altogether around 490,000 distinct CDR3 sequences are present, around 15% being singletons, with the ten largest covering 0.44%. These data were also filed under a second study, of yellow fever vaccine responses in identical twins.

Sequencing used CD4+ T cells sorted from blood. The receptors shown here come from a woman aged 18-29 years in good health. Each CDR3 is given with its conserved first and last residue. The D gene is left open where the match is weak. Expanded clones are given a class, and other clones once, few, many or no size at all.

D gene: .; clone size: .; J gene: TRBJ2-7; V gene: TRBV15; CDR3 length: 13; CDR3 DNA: TGTGCCACCAGCAGAGATACTGGGTGGGAGCAGTACTTC; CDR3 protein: CATSRDTGWEQYF
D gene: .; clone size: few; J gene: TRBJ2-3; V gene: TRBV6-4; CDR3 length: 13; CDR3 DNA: TGTGCCAGCAGAGGACAGACCACAGATACGCAGTATTTT; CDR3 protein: CASRGQTTDTQYF
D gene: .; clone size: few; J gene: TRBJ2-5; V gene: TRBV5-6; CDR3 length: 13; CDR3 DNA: TGTGCCAGCAAATTGGGGAACCAAGAGACCCAGTACTTC; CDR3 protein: CASKLGNQETQYF
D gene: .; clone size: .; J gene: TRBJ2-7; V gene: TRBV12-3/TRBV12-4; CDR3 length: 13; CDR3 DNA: TGTGCCAGCAGTTTAGCACAGACATCCCGGCCCTACTTC; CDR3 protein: CASSLAQTSRPYF
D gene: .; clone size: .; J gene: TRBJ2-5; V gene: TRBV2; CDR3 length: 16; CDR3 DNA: TGTGCCAGCAAGAGAGTAGGGGTTGGGGACCAAGAGACCCAGTACTTC; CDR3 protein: CASKRVGVGDQETQYF
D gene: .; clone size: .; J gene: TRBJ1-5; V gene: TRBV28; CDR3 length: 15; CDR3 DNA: TGTGCCAGCAGTTTTGGGCTTGGCGGCAATCAGCCCCAGCATTTT; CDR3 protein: CASSFGLGGNQPQHF
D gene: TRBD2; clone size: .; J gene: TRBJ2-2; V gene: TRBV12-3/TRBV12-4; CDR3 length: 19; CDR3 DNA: TGTGCCAGCTGGCCCGGGACTAGCGGGGCCGCGGGGGACACCGGGGAGCTGTTTTTT; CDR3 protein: CASWPGTSGAAGDTGELFF
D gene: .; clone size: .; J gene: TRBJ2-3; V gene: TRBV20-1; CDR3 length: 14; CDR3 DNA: TGCAGTGCTAAGCCCCAAATCCCCCCGGATACGCAGTATTTT; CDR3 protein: CSAKPQIPPDTQYF
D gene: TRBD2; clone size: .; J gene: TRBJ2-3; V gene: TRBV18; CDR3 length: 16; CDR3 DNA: TGTGCCAGCTCATCGCGGGAGGCCCCACGCACAGATACGCAGTATTTT; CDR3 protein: CASSSREAPRTDTQYF
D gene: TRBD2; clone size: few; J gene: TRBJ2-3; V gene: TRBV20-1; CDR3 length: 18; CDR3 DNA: TGCAGTGCTAGACCCTCTTCTAGACTAGCGGGACTCACAGATACGCAGTATTTT; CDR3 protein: CSARPSSRLAGLTDTQYF
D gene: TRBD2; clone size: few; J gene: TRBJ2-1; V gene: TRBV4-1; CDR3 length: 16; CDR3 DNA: TGCGCCAGCAGCCAAGATGGACTAGCGGGGGTCAATGAGCAGTTCTTC; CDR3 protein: CASSQDGLAGVNEQFF
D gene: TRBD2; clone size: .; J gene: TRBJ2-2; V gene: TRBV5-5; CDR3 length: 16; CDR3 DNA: TGTGCCAGCAGCCCGCAAACCGGGACTATGACCGGGGAGCTGTTTTTT; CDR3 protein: CASSPQTGTMTGELFF
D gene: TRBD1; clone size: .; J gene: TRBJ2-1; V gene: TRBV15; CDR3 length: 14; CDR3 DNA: TGTGCCACCAGCAGCCAGGACAGGGAATATGAGCAGTTCTTC; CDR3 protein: CATSSQDREYEQFF
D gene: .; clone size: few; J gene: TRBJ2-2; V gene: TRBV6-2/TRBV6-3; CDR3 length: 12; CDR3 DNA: TGTGCCAGCAGATCAGGCGGCGGGGAGCTGTTTTTT; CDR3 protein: CASRSGGGELFF
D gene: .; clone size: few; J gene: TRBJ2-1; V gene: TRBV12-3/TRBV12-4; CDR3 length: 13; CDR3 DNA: TGTGCCAGCAGTCAACTCCCCTACAATGAGCAGTTCTTC; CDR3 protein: CASSQLPYNEQFF
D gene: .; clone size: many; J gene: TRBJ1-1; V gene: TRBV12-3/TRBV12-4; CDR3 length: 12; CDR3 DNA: TGTGCCAGCAGGGGGCTTAGCGGTGAAGCTTTCTTT; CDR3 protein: CASRGLSGEAFF
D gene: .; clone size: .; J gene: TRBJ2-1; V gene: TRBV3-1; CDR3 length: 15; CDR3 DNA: TGTGCCAGCAGCTTCCGACTAGAGTCCTACAATGAGCAGTTCTTC; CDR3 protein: CASSFRLESYNEQFF
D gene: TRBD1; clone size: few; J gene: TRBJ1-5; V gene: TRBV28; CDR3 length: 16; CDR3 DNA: TGTGCCAGCACCGATCCGGGACAGGGGAACAAGCAGCCCCAGCATTTT; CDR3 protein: CASTDPGQGNKQPQHF
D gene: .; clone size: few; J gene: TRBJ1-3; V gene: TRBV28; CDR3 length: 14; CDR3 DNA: TGTGCCAGCAGCCCGGGAGATCTTGGAAACACCATATATTTT; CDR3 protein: CASSPGDLGNTIYF
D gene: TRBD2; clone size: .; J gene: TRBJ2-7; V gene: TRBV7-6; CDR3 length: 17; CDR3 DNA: TGTGCCAGCAGCTTATCTGTAGCGGGAGGGCCTGGATACGAGCAGTACTTC; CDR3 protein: CASSLSVAGGPGYEQYF
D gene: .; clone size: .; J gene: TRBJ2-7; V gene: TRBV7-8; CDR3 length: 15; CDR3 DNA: TGTGCCAGCAGCTTAGATTTAGACTTCTACTACGAGCAGTACTTC; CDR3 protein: CASSLDLDFYYEQYF
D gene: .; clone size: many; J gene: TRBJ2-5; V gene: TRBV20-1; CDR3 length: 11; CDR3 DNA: TGCAGTGCTAGAGATCTGGAGACCCAGTACTTC; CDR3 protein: CSARDLETQYF
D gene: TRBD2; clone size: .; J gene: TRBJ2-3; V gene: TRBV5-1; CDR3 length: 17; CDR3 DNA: TGCGCCAGCAGCTTGGTGATAGCGGGGGGGCGGACAGATACGCAGTATTTT; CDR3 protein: CASSLVIAGGRTDTQYF
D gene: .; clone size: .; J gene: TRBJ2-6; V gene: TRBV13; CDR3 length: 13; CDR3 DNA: TGTGCCAGCAGCTTGGGCCCCCTCGGGACGGGGACTTTC; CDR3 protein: CASSLGPLGTGTF
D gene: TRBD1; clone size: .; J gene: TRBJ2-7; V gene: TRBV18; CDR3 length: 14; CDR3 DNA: TGTGCCAGCTCAGAGACAGGGAGCTCCTACGAGCAGTACTTC; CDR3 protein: CASSETGSSYEQYF
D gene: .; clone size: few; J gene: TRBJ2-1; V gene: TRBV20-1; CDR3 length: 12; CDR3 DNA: TGCAGTGCTAGCACAGATTACAATGAGCAGTTCTTC; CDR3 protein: CSASTDYNEQFF
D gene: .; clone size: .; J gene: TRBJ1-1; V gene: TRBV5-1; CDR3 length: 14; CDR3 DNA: TGCGCCAGCAGCTCCCTGGCGGGAAACACTGAAGCTTTCTTT; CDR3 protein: CASSSLAGNTEAFF
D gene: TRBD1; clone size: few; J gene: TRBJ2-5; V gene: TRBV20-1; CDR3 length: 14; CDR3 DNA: TGCAGTGCTAGAGAACGCAGGGGGAAAGAGACCCAGTACTTC; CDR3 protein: CSARERRGKETQYF
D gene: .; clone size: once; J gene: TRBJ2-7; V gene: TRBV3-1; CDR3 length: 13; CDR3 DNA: TGTGCCAGCAGCCAAGCTTTCCCCTACGAGCAGTACTTC; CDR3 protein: CASSQAFPYEQYF
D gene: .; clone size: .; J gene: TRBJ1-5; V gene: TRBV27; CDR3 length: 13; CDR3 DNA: TGTGCCAGCAGTATAACACGGGATAGACCCCAGCATTTT; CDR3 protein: CASSITRDRPQHF
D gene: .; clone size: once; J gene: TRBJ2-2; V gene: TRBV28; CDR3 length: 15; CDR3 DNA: TGTGCCAGCAGAGTTAATAGCGGGAACACCGGGGAGCTGTTTTTT; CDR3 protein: CASRVNSGNTGELFF
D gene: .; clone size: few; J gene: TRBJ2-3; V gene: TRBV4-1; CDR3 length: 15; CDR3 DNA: TGCGCCAGCAGCCAGACCCTCCCAAGCACAGATACGCAGTATTTT; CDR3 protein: CASSQTLPSTDTQYF
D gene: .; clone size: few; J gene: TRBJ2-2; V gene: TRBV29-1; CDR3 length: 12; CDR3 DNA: TGCAGCGTTGAGAGGTTCACCGGGGAGCTGTTTTTT; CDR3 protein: CSVERFTGELFF
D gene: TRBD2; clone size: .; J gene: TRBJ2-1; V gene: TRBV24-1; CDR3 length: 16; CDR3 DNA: TGTGCCACCAGTGATTTGGAAACTAGCGGGAGGAATGAGCAGTTCTTC; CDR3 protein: CATSDLETSGRNEQFF
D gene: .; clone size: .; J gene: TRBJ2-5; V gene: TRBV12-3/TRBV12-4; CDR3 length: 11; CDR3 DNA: TGTGCCAGCGGATACAAGGAGACCCAGTACTTC; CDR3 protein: CASGYKETQYF
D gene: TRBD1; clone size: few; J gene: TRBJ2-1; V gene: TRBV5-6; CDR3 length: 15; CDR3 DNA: TGTGCCAGCAGCTCCGGGACAGGAGGCCTTAATGAGCAGTTCTTC; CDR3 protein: CASSSGTGGLNEQFF
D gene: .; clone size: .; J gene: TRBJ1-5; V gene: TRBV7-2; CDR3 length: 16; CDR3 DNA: TGTGCCAGCAGCTTAGGTGGGGCAACTAGCAATCAGCCCCAGCATTTT; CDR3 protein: CASSLGGATSNQPQHF
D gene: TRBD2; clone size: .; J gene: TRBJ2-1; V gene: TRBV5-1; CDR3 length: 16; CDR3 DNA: TGCGCCAGCAGCTTGCAGAAGACTAGCGGGGAGGCTGAGCAGTTCTTC; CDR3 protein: CASSLQKTSGEAEQFF
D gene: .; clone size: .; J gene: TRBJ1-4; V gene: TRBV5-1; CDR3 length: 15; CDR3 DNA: TGCGCCAGCAGCTTGGGCTCAAGGCTTAATGAAAAACTGTTTTTT; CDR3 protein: CASSLGSRLNEKLFF
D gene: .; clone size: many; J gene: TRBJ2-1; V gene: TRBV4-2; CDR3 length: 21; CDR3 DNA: TGTGCCAGCAGCCAAGTGGAGGGGAGGGGGCACCAAGGTTCCTCCTACAATGAGCAGTTCTTC; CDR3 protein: CASSQVEGRGHQGSSYNEQFF
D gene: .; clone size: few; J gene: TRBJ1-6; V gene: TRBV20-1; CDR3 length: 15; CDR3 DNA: TGCAGTGCTAGCCGGAAACAGGGTTATAATTCACCCCTCCACTTT; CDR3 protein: CSASRKQGYNSPLHF
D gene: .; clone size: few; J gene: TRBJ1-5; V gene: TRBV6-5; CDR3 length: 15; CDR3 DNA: TGTGCCAGCAGTTACTCGGCGGGGGCCGATCAGCCCCAGCATTTT; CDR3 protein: CASSYSAGADQPQHF
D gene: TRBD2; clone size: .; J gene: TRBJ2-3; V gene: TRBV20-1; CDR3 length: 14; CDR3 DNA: TGCAGTGCTCCTTCGGGGGGGGGTCCAGATACGCAGTATTTT; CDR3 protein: CSAPSGGGPDTQYF
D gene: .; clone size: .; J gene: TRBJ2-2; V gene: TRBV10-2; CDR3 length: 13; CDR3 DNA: TGCGCCAGCAGTGAGTCGAATGCGGGGGAGCTGTTTTTT; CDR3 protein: CASSESNAGELFF
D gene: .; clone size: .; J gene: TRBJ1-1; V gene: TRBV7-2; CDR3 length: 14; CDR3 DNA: TGTGCCAGCAGCTTCTCAGGTTTCAACACTGAAGCTTTCTTT; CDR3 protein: CASSFSGFNTEAFF
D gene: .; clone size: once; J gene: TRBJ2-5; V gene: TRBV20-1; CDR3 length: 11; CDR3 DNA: TGCAGTGGGGGGTTCCAAGAGACCCAGTACTTC; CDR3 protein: CSGGFQETQYF